The T cell receptor beta chain under discussion was sequenced for a study of blood T cells in healthy people across ages. This CDR3 comprises 15 residues. The germline gives CDR1 LNHNV, CDR2 YYDKDF (reference sequence). Trimming took 1 base from V and 8 from J, leaving 15 bases between them. PCR was performed a second time for roughly 7 to 11 cycles using a sample-barcoded 5' primer and a J-beta primer mix. TCRdb re-derived calls from the 5' RACE reads in MiXCR, one entry per CDR3 protein. The repertoire includes fewer than 800,000 distinct CDR3 sequences, roughly 32% of them detected once, and roughly 14% sits in the top ten. This clonotype has a handful of counts. As yet, its antigen is unknown. With a much larger clone just one base away, this may be a read error. Study findings and constraints: It was held that diversity estimates obtained from one million T cells represented underestimates.

The study drew donors from healthy Caucasian individuals in Russia aged 6 to 90. V usage is TRBV15 and J usage is TRBJ2-1; the D call may be TRBD1 or TRBD2 (5 bases each). The specimen was blood. The receptor was isolated from an elderly woman in good health. This CDR3 is CATSRGGRQDDEQFF. Written as DNA, the CDR3 is TGTGCCACCAGCAGAGGGGGGAGACAAGACGATGAGCAGTTCTTC.